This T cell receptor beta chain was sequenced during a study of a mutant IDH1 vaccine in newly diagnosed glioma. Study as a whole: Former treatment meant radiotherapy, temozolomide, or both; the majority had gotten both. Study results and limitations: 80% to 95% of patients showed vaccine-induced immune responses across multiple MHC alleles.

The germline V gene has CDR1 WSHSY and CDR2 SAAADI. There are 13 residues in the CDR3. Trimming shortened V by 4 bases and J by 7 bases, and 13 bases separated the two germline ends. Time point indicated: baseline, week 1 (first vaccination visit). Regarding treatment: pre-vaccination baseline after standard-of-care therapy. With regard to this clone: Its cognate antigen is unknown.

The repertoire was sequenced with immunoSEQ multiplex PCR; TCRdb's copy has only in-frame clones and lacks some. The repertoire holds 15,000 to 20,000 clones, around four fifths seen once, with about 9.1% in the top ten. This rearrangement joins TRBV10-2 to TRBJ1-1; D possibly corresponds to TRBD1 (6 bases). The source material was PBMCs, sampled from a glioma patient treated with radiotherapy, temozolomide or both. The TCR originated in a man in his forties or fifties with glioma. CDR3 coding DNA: TGCGCCAGCAGTGGGGAAACGGACAGTGAAGCTTTCTTT. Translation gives CASSGETDSEAFF.